This TCR beta chain was captured by sequencing in a study of T cells in women clearing cervical HPV infection. Clones were read by immunoSEQ multiplex PCR, and TCRdb kept only the in-frame ones, dropping some. The specimen's table records tens of thousands of clones. On this clone: Coverage ceases 3 residues before the CDR3 finishes, and the germline J gene fills in the end.

The CDR3 is 14 residues long. CDR1 and CDR2 from the germline V gene are MRHNA and SNTAGT. What was sequenced was blood buffy coat. The receptor comes from a woman between 18 and 70 years old with a cervical HPV16 infection that either progressed to CIN3+ or cleared (not recorded which). This chain links TRBV6-4 with TRBJ1-2, with 11 nucleotides matching TRBD1. CDR3 amino acids: CASSPGTGGIGYTF. Incomplete CDR3 DNA: TGTGCCAGCAGCCCGGGGACAGGGGGGATAGGC.